The T cell receptor beta chain described here comes from a study of cytomegalovirus exposure and HLA in healthy donors (dated by TCRdb to about 2017). Describing the broader study: In an earlier analysis of fewer than 750 of the donors, 250 to 350 Gb of sequence data and some 100 million unique TCR beta sequences from approximately 180 million T cells were reported. An early release covering approximately 600 HLA-typed donors comprised approximately 300 gigabases of sequencing data and some 79 million unique TCR sequences. Of the 300 to 400 genotyped donors, roughly 80% fell in the genetic ancestry cluster associated with self-reported Caucasian donors. The study aimed to test whether signatures of past pathogen exposure could be identified by cataloging public T cell receptors. The study used immunosequencing to profile the T cell repertoires of 666 subjects and linked those repertoires to cytomegalovirus serostatus. Along with the approximately 650-subject first cohort, a separate validation cohort of approximately 110 different subjects was used. The study combined high-throughput TCR immunosequencing, statistical association of individual TCRs with disease status, and machine learning to predict cytomegalovirus infection status. A later analysis re-examined previously published TCR beta repertoires from 610 or so donors and added high-resolution HLA genotyping to investigate patterns of TCR occurrence. Rather than drawing on any new phenotypic data, the later analysis identified candidate immune exposures from TCR beta sequences and the way those sequences occurred across donors. In an earlier analysis of 550 to 700 of the donors, high-throughput TCR beta sequencing was used to judge whether each TCR beta V gene segment behaved as functional or pseudogenic. Donor age, sex, ethnicity and CMV serostatus were collected together with the repertoire data. Genome-wide SNP genotypes for about 60% of the roughly 700 donors were used in a later genetic analysis, which treated that subset as a discovery cohort. All discovery cohort repertoires had been generated on a single sequencing platform. HLA typing included class I and class II loci at four-digit resolution. The number of donors typed differed by locus, with roughly 620-630 for A, B, C, DRB1 and DQB1, roughly 550 for DQA1, 606 for DPA1, and around 450 for DPB1. A few DR-DQ haplotypes were handled as single units for association and clustering because linkage in the cohort was strong. Across around 400 genotyped donors of the cohort, an average of approximately 240,000 unique TCR beta nucleotide sequences per donor were sequenced, and roughly 18% of those sequences were non-productive. The paper as a whole reports these results and caveats: Compared with the roughly 710-donor mean, donors in an Asian-associated ancestry cluster had fewer N-insertions in productive TCRs, according to a later genetic analysis. The authors suggested that the approach could potentially be generalized to other disease states and immunological phenotypes. Correlated functional status among segregating V segments might be attributable to linkage disequilibrium, but an unknown experimental factor could not be ruled out. Because counts were too low, seventeen rarely observed V segments, including chromosome 9 orphons, were excluded from the earlier analysis of around 590 of the donors. Some IMGT-functional V segments, including TRBV6-2 and TRBV6-3, could not be distinguished by the 87-base-pair reads and were therefore excluded. Roughly uniform sequencing depth across donors was assumed in presence/absence analyses, although this assumption may not hold. Specific HLA alleles were associated with 15,000 to 20,000 TCR beta sequences at a false discovery rate of 0.05 in a later analysis. A further reported finding was that TCR beta sequences accurately predicted the HLA-A and HLA-B alleles for most subjects in the first cohort. In the study, around 160 TCR beta chains were listed as associated with cytomegalovirus. Compared with equally common non-associated chains, HLA-associated TCR beta chains in a later analysis were more clonally expanded and had lower generation probabilities. In a later analysis, most CMV-associated TCR beta chains were found to appear HLA-restricted, with HLA associations seemingly driven largely by CMV exposure. Because HLA typing was unavailable for some donors at each locus, only the typed subset was used in association tests. Broadly in line with IMGT annotations, most TCR beta V segments showed up in productive rearrangements about 87% or about 30% of the time in an earlier analysis of around 600 of the donors. The sequencing pipeline was judged likely to have produced a cluster of highly shared sequence variants as a technical artifact. An association between a missense DCLRE1C variant and V-gene and J-gene trimming of TCR beta chains was found in a later genetic analysis and replicated in an independent cohort. The classifier was reported to diagnose cytomegalovirus status with high specificity and sensitivity in both the original cohort and the validation cohort. Assigning TCR associations to individual alleles was difficult when HLA alleles, especially DR and DQ, strongly co-occurred. Most TCR sequences were observed very rarely across donors, whereas some public TCRs were present in many individuals. A few of the identified cytomegalovirus-associated TCR beta chains were confirmed in vitro to be specific for cytomegalovirus antigens. The cohort was sequenced for TCR beta chains only, and without alpha or paired-chain data the features that could be detected were limited. In a later analysis, several top co-occurrence clusters were reported to appear linked to parvovirus B19, influenza, CMV and Epstein-Barr virus. In a later analysis, the rate of TCR association differed among HLA loci, with DRB1 alleles having the most associated TCRs and HLA-C alleles having the fewest. For the cohort, immune exposure information was limited to CMV serostatus.

A word on this clone: No antigen is known for it. One junction end does not reproduce the germline sequence, and a read error may be involved.

The CDR3 numbers 9 residues from cysteine through phenylalanine. Only the CDR3 part of the read is kept: 27 bases, read in frame from the first base. CDR1 and CDR2 were assigned from the germline V gene (reference sequence) as DFQATT and SNEGSKA. Library preparation used the immunoSEQ multiplex PCR assay. The multiplex PCR relied on a mix of 60 forward primers for TCR Vbeta segments and 13 reverse primers for TCR Jbeta segments. The CDR3 region of rearranged TCR beta genes was amplified from genomic DNA with a multiplex PCR assay. Amplified TCR beta libraries were sequenced as 87-base-pair reads on the Illumina HiSeq System. Per the authors' processing: In a later analysis, approximately 74 million unique TCR beta chains were counted across the approximately 670 repertoires, and roughly 11 million of these chains were shared by at least two donors. Raw reads were error-corrected and collapsed into unique sequences with a nearest-neighbor algorithm that merged closely related sequences to remove PCR and sequencing errors. CDR3 sequences were aligned to IMGT reference sequences to assign V, D and J gene segments. For a sequence to be retained, a match of at least six nucleotides was required to both a V gene segment and a J gene segment. A rearrangement counted as productive if the CDR3 had no stop codons and remained in frame with V and J, and every other rearrangement counted as non-productive. CDR3 was defined according to IMGT convention as the region running from the second conserved V-encoded cysteine to the conserved J-encoded phenylalanine. The earlier analysis of some 580 of the donors excluded any sequence lacking an unambiguous match to a single V gene segment. An earlier analysis of 587 of the donors classified V segments as functional when productive rearrangements were above 56.7% and as segregating when the standard deviation between donors was above 5%. A statistical classification framework was built for diagnosing cytomegalovirus status from the catalog of TCR beta chain sequences. V and J gene assignment, in a later analysis, came from comparing TCR nucleotide sequences with IMGT/GENE-DB human TR gene sequences. The TCRdist pipeline was used in a later analysis to assign CDR3 sequences and most-parsimonious VDJ recombination scenarios. In a later analysis, each TCR beta chain was defined by its CDR3 amino acid sequence together with its V-gene family, and reads lacking a unique V-gene family were excluded. As a way to deal with suspected cross-contamination and a sequencing artifact, a later analysis dropped 450 to 600 nucleotide sequences that were highly shared and had low generation probability. In a later analysis, a clonal expansion index for each public chain was calculated from normalized within-repertoire ranks of inferred template counts. A later analysis computed generation probabilities with a VDJ recombination model fitted to out-of-frame rearrangements, and checked the results against IGoR. In a later analysis, TCR-TCR, TCR-HLA and TCR-CMV co-occurrence was scored with hypergeometric tests, and a repertoire-size bias correction was applied to TCR pairs. In a later analysis, false discovery rates were estimated by permuting HLA or CMV assignments 20 times. In a later analysis, co-occurring TCRs were grouped using DBSCAN, and TCRdist sequence similarity was added for clustering within HLA-allele-positive subsets. Repertoires with fewer than 30,000 or more than 120,000 public chains, plus five repertoires with anomalous nucleotide sharing, were excluded from co-occurrence clustering. In its TCRdb copy, this immuneACCESS table keeps in-frame sequences only and misses some clones. Where compared with another copy, unresolved V genes explain less than half of these, and the others have no known cause. That table supplies the V and J calls and clone size; D and trimming were determined from the DNA. In all, the sample holds about 87,000 clones, and around 68% of those were seen once. The ten largest account for approximately 20% of the sample.

The cohort was made up of under 800 healthy bone marrow donors. At the time of sampling, every cohort member was nominally healthy, though immune exposures that went unrecorded were likely present. The donor was CMV seropositive and belonged to the group of 250 to 300 seropositive cohort members. Each donor provided a peripheral blood sample, and peripheral blood mononuclear cells were used for TCR beta sequencing. Genomic DNA extraction from the blood cell samples was performed with the Qiagen DNeasy Blood Extraction Kit. Sequenced: PBMCs. The chain joins TRBV20-1 to TRBJ2-7, with no confident D gene call. This receptor was taken from a man aged 25 to 40 in good health and CMV-seropositive. The nucleotide sequence is TGCAGTGCTAGAGTTTTACAGCCGTTC. Translated, it gives CSARVLQPF.